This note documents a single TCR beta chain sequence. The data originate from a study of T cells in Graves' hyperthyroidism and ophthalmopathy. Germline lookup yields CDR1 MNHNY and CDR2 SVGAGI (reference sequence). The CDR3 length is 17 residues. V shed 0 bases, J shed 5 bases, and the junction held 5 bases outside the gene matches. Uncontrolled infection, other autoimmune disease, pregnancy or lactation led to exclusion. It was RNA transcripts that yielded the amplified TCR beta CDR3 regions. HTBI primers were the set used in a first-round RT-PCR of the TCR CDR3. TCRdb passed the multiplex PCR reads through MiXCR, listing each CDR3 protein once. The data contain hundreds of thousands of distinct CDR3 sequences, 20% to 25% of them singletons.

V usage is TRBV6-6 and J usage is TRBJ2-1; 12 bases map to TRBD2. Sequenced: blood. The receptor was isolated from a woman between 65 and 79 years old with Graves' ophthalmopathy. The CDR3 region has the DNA TGTGCCAGCAGTTACTCGACTAGCGGGAGCCAACACAATGAGCAGTTCTTC. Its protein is CASSYSTSGSQHNEQFF.